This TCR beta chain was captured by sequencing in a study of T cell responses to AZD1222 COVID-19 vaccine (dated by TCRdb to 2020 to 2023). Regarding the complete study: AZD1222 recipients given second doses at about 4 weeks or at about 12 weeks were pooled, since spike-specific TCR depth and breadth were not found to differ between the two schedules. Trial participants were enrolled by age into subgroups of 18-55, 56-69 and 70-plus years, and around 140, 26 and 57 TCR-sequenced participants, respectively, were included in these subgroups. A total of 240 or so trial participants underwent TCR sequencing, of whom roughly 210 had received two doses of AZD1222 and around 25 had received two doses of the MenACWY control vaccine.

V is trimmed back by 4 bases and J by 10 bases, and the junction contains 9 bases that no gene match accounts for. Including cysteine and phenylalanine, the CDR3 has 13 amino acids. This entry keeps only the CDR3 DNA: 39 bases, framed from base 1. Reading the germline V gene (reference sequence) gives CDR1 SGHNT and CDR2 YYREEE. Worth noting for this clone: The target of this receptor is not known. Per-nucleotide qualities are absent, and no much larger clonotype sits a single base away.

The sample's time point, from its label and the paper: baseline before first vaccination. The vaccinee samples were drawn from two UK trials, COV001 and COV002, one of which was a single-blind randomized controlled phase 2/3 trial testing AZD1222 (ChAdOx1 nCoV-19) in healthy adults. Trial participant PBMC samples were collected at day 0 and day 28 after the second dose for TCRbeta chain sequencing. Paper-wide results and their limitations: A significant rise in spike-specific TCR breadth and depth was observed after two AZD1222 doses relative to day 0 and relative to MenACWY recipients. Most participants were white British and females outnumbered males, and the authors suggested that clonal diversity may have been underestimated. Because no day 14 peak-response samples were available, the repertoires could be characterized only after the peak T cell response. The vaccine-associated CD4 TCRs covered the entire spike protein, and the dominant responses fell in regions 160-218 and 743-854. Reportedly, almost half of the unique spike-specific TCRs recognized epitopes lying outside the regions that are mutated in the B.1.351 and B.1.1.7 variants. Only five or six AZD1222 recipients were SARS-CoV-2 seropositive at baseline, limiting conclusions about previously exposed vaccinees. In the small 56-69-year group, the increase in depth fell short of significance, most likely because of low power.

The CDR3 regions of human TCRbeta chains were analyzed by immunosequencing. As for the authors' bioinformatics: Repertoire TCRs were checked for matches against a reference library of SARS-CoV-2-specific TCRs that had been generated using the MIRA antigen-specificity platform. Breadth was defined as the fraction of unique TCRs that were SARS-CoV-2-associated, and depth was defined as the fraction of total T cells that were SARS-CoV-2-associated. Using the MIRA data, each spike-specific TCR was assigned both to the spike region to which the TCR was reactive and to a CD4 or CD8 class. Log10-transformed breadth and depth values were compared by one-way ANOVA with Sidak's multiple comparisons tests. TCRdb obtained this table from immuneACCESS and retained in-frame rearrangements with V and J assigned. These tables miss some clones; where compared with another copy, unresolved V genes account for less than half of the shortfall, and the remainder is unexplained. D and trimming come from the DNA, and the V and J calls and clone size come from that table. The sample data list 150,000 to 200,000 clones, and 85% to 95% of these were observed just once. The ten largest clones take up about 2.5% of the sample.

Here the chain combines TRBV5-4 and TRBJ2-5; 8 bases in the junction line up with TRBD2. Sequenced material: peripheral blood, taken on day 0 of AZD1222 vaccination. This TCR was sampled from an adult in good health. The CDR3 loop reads CASSPGGATLQYF. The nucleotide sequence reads TGTGCCAGCAGCCCGGGGGGGGCGACTCTCCAGTACTTC.